A single sample gave rise to the 23 T cell receptor beta chains below, sequenced in a study of T cell repertoires in cytomegalovirus infection. Using its own MiXCR run on the reads, TCRdb lists one record per CDR3 protein. Counted here are about 320,000 distinct CDR3 sequences, 9.5% occurring once; the ten biggest clones make up roughly 4.5%. The material sequenced was PBMCs. The receptors here all came from a human donor in good health (CMV status not recorded). Some clones in this sample may be carry-over from other donors' samples.

This clonotype has more than one count but fewer than ten. V gene TRBV20-1 combines with J gene TRBJ2-6; 10 bases fit TRBD1. Germline V gives CDR1 DFQATT, CDR2 SNEGSKA (reference sequence). Unmatched junction bases numbered 17, after V lost 5 bases and J lost 4 bases. This CDR3 has 19 amino acids. CDR3: CSAPTTGDRGSSGANVLTF. DNA for the CDR3: TGCAGTGCTCCCACCACGGGGGACAGGGGTTCCTCCGGGGCCAACGTCCTGACTTTC.

This clonotype was found many times. This chain joins TRBV6-1 and TRBJ2-3, with D unresolved. Trimming took 0 bases from V and 5 from J, leaving 3 bases between them. CDR3 length equals 12 residues. Germline loops: CDR1 MNHNS, CDR2 SASEGT. The CDR3 bases are TGTGCCAGCAGTGAAGCGGGAGATACGCAGTATTTT. As protein: CASSEAGDTQYF.

The sample holds a few counts of this clonotype. V usage is TRBV30 and J usage is TRBJ1-2; D might be TRBD1 (6 bases). Per the germline V gene, CDR1 is GTSNPN and CDR2 is SVGIG (reference sequence). The CDR3 runs 12 residues. V was pared by 5 bases and J by 0 bases, with 7 bases between. CDR3: CAWDRPNYGYTF. CDR3 in DNA: TGTGCCTGGGACAGGCCTAACTATGGCTACACCTTC. Full variable domain (remainder filled in from reference TRBV30 and TRBJ1-2): SQTIHQWPATLVQPVGSPLSLECTVEGTSNPNLYWYRQAAGRGLQLLFYSVGIGQISSEVPQNLSASRPQDRQFILSSKKLLLSDSGFYLCAWDRPNYGYTFGSGTRLTVV.

The V call is TRBV5-4, the J call TRBJ2-7; no clear D gene. The CDR3 totals 12 residues. Germline CDR1 reads SGHNT; CDR2 reads YYREEE (reference sequence). The V and J ends lost 9 bases and 3 bases respectively, with 13 bases between them. CDR3 in amino acids: CATQVPGYEQYF. Written as DNA, the CDR3 is TGTGCCACTCAAGTTCCGGGCTACGAGCAGTACTTC.

The chain joins TRBV6-2 or TRBV6-3 to TRBJ2-2; no clear D gene. The CDR3 sequence is 14 residues long. Germline V CDR1 and CDR2: MNHEY, SVGEGT. V was clipped by 5 bases and J by 4 bases, with 11 bases between them. The CDR3 DNA follows: TGTGCCAGCAGTCCATACACCGCCACCGGGGAGCTGTTTTTT. This codes for CASSPYTATGELFF.

This clonotype was picked up a small number of times. The V and J genes are TRBV11-2 and TRBJ2-1; 7 bases are shared with TRBD2. Per the germline V gene, CDR1 is SGHAT and CDR2 is FQNNGV. The junction had 8 bases not matched to a gene; V was cut back by 6 bases and J by 0 bases. There are 16 residues in the CDR3. The CDR3 sequence is CASSLTSPSSYNEQFF. The CDR3 region has the DNA TGTGCCAGCAGTTTGACTAGCCCTAGCTCCTACAATGAGCAGTTCTTC. Supplemented by reference TRBV11-2 and TRBJ2-1, the full variable domain reads EAGVAQSPRYKIIEKRQSVAFWCNPISGHATLYWYQQILGQGPKLLIQFQNNGVVDDSQLPKDRFSAERLKGVDSTLKIQPAKLEDSAVYLCASSLTSPSSYNEQFFGPGTRLTVL.

This chain's CDR3 is CSAWVAGTSGYEQYF. CDR3 nucleotide sequence: TGCAGTGCTTGGGTAGCCGGGACTAGCGGTTACGAGCAGTACTTC. The chain carries TRBV20-1 and TRBJ2-7, with 11 bases aligning to TRBD2. The ends lost 5 bases at V and 4 bases at J; junction bases unmatched: 10. CDR3 size: 15 residues. Germline-derived CDR1 and CDR2 are DFQATT and SNEGSKA (reference sequence).

This clonotype occurred a few times. The V and J genes are TRBV12-3 or TRBV12-4 and TRBJ2-4, with 15 bases aligning to TRBD2. This CDR3 contains 17 residues. J lost 6 bases, V lost 6 bases, and 9 bases had no gene match. In nucleotides, the CDR3 is TGTGCCAGCAGACCTGGACTAGCGGGAGGGCCAGGAAACATTCAGTACTTC. It is translated as CASRPGLAGGPGNIQYF.

The chain joins TRBV27 to TRBJ2-4, with D hard to call. Germline V gene sequence: CDR1 MNHEY, CDR2 SMNVEV (reference sequence). CDR3 size: 15 residues. V lost 3 bases and J 3 bases, leaving 12 bases between the germline ends. The CDR3 DNA follows: TGTGCCAGCAGTTTTCGGCAGAGGAACAAAAACATTCAGTACTTC. Protein product: CASSFRQRNKNIQYF.

This clonotype was counted ten times or more. The DNA for the CDR3 is TGTGCCACCCACCCATCGATTTATAATTCACCCCTCCACTTT. The encoded protein is CATHPSIYNSPLHF. The chain has TRBV28 and TRBJ1-6, with D hard to call. This CDR3 comprises 14 residues. The V end was cut by 10 bases, the J end by 4 bases, with 14 bases between. Germline-derived CDR1 and CDR2 are MDHEN and SYDVKM.

This clonotype was observed a handful of times. The chain uses TRBV7-9 and TRBJ2-1; 9 nucleotides line up with TRBD2. CDR1 is SEHNR, CDR2 FQNEAQ, per germline (reference sequence). The V segment lost 5 bases and the J segment 5 bases; nucleotides outside the gene matches: 16. There are 18 residues in the CDR3. The CDR3 is CASSPNAGVTSGNNEQFF. In nucleotides, the CDR3 is TGTGCCAGCAGCCCCAATGCTGGTGTGACTAGCGGCAACAATGAGCAGTTCTTC.

J is TRBJ1-5 and V is TRBV6-2 or TRBV6-3; D remains unclear. In germline, CDR1 is MNHEY, CDR2 SVGEGT. The CDR3 is 16 amino acids. V lost 6 bases to trimming and J lost 4 bases, with 19 bases between them. The CDR3 bases are TGTGCCAGCAGCCCGCTGGGCCGGGGAAAAAATCAGCCCCAGCATTTT. Translated: CASSPLGRGKNQPQHF.

This clonotype has just a few counts. The CDR3 DNA reads TGTGCCAGCGGCACGCTAGCGGGAGTGAACGAGCAGTACTTC. Its translation: CASGTLAGVNEQYF. The rearrangement uses TRBV5-5 and TRBJ2-7, with 10 nucleotides matching TRBD2. Germline V CDR1 and CDR2: SGHKS, YYEKEE (reference sequence). This CDR3 contains 14 residues. The V gene end was trimmed by 7 bases and the J gene end by 5 bases; junction bases not matched to a gene: 9.

The V and J genes are TRBV7-2 and TRBJ2-7, with 9 bases matching TRBD2. J gave up 7 bases and V 1 base, and 8 bases lay outside the gene matches. Germline V lookup: CDR1 SGHTA, CDR2 FQGNSA. CDR3 length: 15 amino acids. The CDR3 loop reads CASSLVQRGAREQYF. The DNA for the CDR3 is TGTGCCAGCAGCTTAGTTCAGCGGGGGGCCAGGGAGCAGTACTTC.

This sequence joins TRBV30 and TRBJ1-1; tentative D call: TRBD1 (6 bases). V lost 5 bases and J lost 4, with 8 bases in between. CDR1 GTSNPN and CDR2 SVGIG come from the germline V gene (reference sequence). The CDR3 runs to 11 residues. The CDR3 spells CAWGGRTEAFF. CDR3 bases: TGTGCCTGGGGGGGCCGCACTGAAGCTTTCTTT.

The chain combines TRBV4-3 with TRBJ1-1; D ambiguous. Trimming shortened V by 1 base and J by 0 bases, and 9 bases separated the two germline ends. This CDR3 region has 15 residues. Germline CDR1 LGHNA, CDR2 YSLEER. The CDR3 DNA follows: TGCGCCAGCAGCCAAGTCCAGGTTCTGAACACTGAAGCTTTCTTT. It is translated as CASSQVQVLNTEAFF.

This clonotype was detected ten times or more. The chain is built from TRBV6-2 or TRBV6-3 and TRBJ2-7; TRBD1 matches 7 bases. Losses at the gene ends were 0 bases for V and 3 bases for J; bases not matched to a gene: 2. The germline CDR1 and CDR2 sequences are MNHEY and SVGEGT. CDR3 size: 14 residues. The CDR3 region is CASSYSQGDYEQYF. The CDR3 nucleotides are TGTGCCAGCAGTTACTCTCAGGGGGACTACGAGCAGTACTTC.

This clonotype was seen many times. The chain joins TRBV7-6 to TRBJ1-4; TRBD1 aligns across 9 bases. The V gene's germline CDR1 is SGHVS and CDR2 FNYEAQ. The CDR3 consists of 16 residues. Trimming removed 6 bases from V and 4 bases from J; junction bases left unmatched: 9. For the CDR3, the DNA is TGTGCCAGCAGTTATCCATACAGGGGGCGTAATGAAAAACTGTTTTTT. Translation gives CASSYPYRGRNEKLFF.

Notes on this clonotype: It may be a read error: a sequence one base away is much more abundant. The genes are TRBV7-3 and TRBJ2-2, with 7 bases matching TRBD2. The CDR3 runs to 14 residues. With V trimmed by 1 base and J by 6 bases, 2 bases remained unmatched. Germline lookup yields CDR1 SGHTA and CDR2 FQGTGA. The CDR3 DNA sequence: TGTGCCAGCAGCTTAAGTCGGGGGGCCGGGGAGCTGTTTTTT. It specifies CASSLSRGAGELFF.

This clonotype was counted between two and nine times. The chain links TRBV11-1 to TRBJ2-7; 8 positions agree with TRBD2. Germline assignment: CDR1 SGHAT and CDR2 FQDESV (reference sequence). V shed 5 bases and J 0 bases; nucleotides not matched to a gene: 12. The CDR3 covers 17 residues. CDR3 bases: TGTGCCAGCAGCCGAAGACTAGCGTCCGAGAGCTCCTACGAGCAGTACTTC. It translates to CASSRRLASESSYEQYF.

This clonotype has only a few counts. CDR3 loop: CASSVPGQPNTGELFF. CDR3 coding DNA: TGTGCCAGCAGTGTTCCGGGACAGCCGAACACCGGGGAGCTGTTTTTT. This rearrangement joins TRBV2 to TRBJ2-2, with 7 bases matching TRBD1. The CDR3 extends over 16 amino acids. The germline gives CDR1 SNHLY, CDR2 FYNNEI. Trimming removed 4 bases from V and 0 bases from J; junction bases left unmatched: 5. Using reference TRBV2 and TRBJ2-2 for the parts outside the CDR3, the full variable domain is EPEVTQTPSHQVTQMGQEVILRCVPISNHLYFYWYRQILGQKVEFLVSFYNNEISEKSEIFDDQFSVERPDGSNFTLKIRSTKLEDSAMYFCASSVPGQPNTGELFFGEGSRLTVL.

At least ten counts were recorded for this clonotype. This chain joins TRBV6-5 and TRBJ1-1; D not resolved. The CDR3 spans 14 residues. Trimming stripped 8 bases from V and 7 bases from J, with 20 bases between. Germline V gene data show CDR1 as MNHEY and CDR2 as SVGAGI. In nucleotides, the CDR3 is TGTGCCAGCGTTCGGAGGACGCGTACCGGTGAAGCTTTCTTT. It is translated as CASVRRTRTGEAFF.

This clonotype was counted many times. The chain uses TRBV7-2 and TRBJ2-7; no firm D call. The ends were cut back, 3 bases at V and 5 bases at J, with 8 bases in the middle. The CDR3 extends over 12 amino acids. Germline-derived CDR1 and CDR2 are SGHTA and FQGNSA. This chain's CDR3 is CASSLKGNEQYF. The CDR3 region has the DNA TGTGCCAGCAGCTTGAAGGGAAACGAGCAGTACTTC.